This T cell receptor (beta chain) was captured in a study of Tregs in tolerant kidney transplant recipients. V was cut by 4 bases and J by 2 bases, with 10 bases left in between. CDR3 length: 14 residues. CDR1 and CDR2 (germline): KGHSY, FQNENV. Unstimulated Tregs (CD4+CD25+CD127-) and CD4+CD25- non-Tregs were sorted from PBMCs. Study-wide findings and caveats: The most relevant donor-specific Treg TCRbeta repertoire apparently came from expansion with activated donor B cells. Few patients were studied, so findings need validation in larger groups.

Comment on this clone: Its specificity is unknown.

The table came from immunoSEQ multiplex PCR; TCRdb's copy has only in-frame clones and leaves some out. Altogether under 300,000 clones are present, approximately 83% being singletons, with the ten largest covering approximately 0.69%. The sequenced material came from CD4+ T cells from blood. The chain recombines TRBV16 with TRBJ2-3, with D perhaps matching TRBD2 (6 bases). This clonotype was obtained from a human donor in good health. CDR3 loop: CASSLRDFTDTQYF. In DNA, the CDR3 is TGTGCCAGCAGCCTCCGGGACTTCACAGATACGCAGTATTTT.